The entry that follows covers one T cell receptor beta chain sequence. This sample stems from a study of technical replicates of blood from a handful of donors. Sequencing was performed with immunoSEQ multiplex PCR; in TCRdb, only in-frame clones are kept and a portion is missing. The sample consists of over 55,000 clones, about 95% of them appearing once. Germline lookup yields CDR1 MNHNS and CDR2 SASEGT. J gave up 3 bases and V 4 bases, and 9 bases lay outside the gene matches. There are 15 residues in the CDR3. The rearrangement joins TRBV6-1 to TRBJ2-7; 7 nucleotides match TRBD2. This TCR came from a human donor in good health. Some clones in this sample may be carry-over from other donors' samples. Sequencing used PBMCs. CDR3 DNA sequence: TGTGCCAGCAGTGCCACAATTAGCGGGCTCTACGAGCAGTACTTC. Translating gives CASSATISGLYEQYF.